These T cell receptor beta chains were read from a single sample in a study of cytomegalovirus exposure and HLA in healthy donors. Some clones are missing from TCRdb's copy, which holds only in-frame ones; the method was immunoSEQ multiplex PCR. Of approximately 140,000 clones in the sample, approximately 70% are singletons; the top ten hold over 5%. The specimen sequenced was PBMCs. These receptors came from a woman aged 60 to 75 in good health and CMV-seronegative. The CDR3 runs from the conserved cysteine through the conserved F or W. A D gene is named only where the DNA matches it firmly. Expanded clones get a size class; other rows say once, few or many, or leave the size out.

size	V	J	D	DNA	CDR3
NA	TRBV19	TRBJ1-5	TRBD1	TGTGCCAGTGCCGGGACAGGGGGAAGTAGCAATCAGCCCCAGCATTTT	CASAGTGGSSNQPQHF
NA	TRBV7-9	TRBJ1-2	NA	TGTTCCAGCAGCTTAGCGGCCGCATATGGCTACACCTTC	CSSSLAAAYGYTF
NA	TRBV27	TRBJ1-1	NA	TGTGCCAGCAGTTTCCGCGGCACTGAAGCTTTCTTT	CASSFRGTEAFF
few	TRBV5-3	TRBJ2-3	TRBD2	TGTGCCAGAAGCTTGGGACTAGCCAGAAGCACAGATACGCAGTATTTT	CARSLGLARSTDTQYF
NA	TRBV7-6	TRBJ2-3	TRBD1	TGTGCCAGCAGCTTAGGAGGGGGCAGTAGCACAGATACGCAGTATTTT	CASSLGGGSSTDTQYF
NA	TRBV7-2	TRBJ2-5	NA	TGTGCCAGCAGCTTAGCGCGGGGGCGGCAGACCCAGTACTTC	CASSLARGRQTQYF
NA	TRBV25-1	TRBJ2-7	TRBD1	TGTGCCAGCAGCCTGACAGGGTGGCTATGCGAGCAGTACTTC	CASSLTGWLCEQYF
NA	TRBV14	TRBJ2-3	TRBD1	TGTGCCAGCAGTCAGGACAGGGCCACAGATACGCAGTATTTT	CASSQDRATDTQYF
NA	TRBV7-9	TRBJ2-4	NA	TGTGCCAGCAGCTTAGGACTAGCCAAAAACATTCAGTACTTC	CASSLGLAKNIQYF
NA	TRBV7-6	TRBJ2-2	NA	TGTGCCAGCCAGGGAGGGGGGACCGGGGAGCTGTTTTTT	CASQGGGTGELFF
NA	TRBV6-5	TRBJ1-2	TRBD1	TGTGCCAGCAGCCCCTTCCAGGGGGCGGGGGGCTACACCTTC	CASSPFQGAGGYTF
NA	TRBV19	TRBJ1-1	TRBD1	TGTGCCAGTACCAAGGACAGGGGGCAGACTGAAGCTTTCTTT	CASTKDRGQTEAFF
NA	TRBV7-2	TRBJ1-1	NA	TGTGCCAGCAGCTTAGAGATCGACAGTGAAGCTTTCTTT	CASSLEIDSEAFF
few	TRBV6-1	TRBJ1-1	NA	TGTGCCAGCAGTGAAAGGGGGACATCCGCCACTGAAGCTTTCTTT	CASSERGTSATEAFF
NA	TRBV7-2	TRBJ2-3	TRBD2	TGTGCCAGCAGCCCAGGACTAGCGGGGGGGCGGGCAGATACGCAGTATTTT	CASSPGLAGGRADTQYF
NA	TRBV7-2	TRBJ2-3	TRBD2	TGTGCCAGCAGCTTACGGCCAGCGGGAGTCGGGACAGATACGCAGTATTTT	CASSLRPAGVGTDTQYF
NA	TRBV5-1	TRBJ2-3	TRBD1	TGCGCCAGCAGCAGGACCGGGACAGGGACAGATACGCAGTATTTT	CASSRTGTGTDTQYF
NA	TRBV19	TRBJ2-3	NA	TGTGCCAGTAGTATCGGTACGGGGCTCGGCGGGGTAGATACGCAGTATTTT	CASSIGTGLGGVDTQYF
NA	TRBV11-2	TRBJ2-3	TRBD2	TGTGCCAGCAGCCATGGACTAGCTAAGTACTCCACAGATACGCAGTATTTT	CASSHGLAKYSTDTQYF
few	TRBV4-1	TRBJ2-5	TRBD2	TGCGCCAGCAGCCAAGAACCCGGGGGGTGGGAGACCCAGTACTTC	CASSQEPGGWETQYF
NA	TRBV18	TRBJ1-2	TRBD1	TGTGCCAGCTCACCCAAGGACAGGGTCGGTGATGGCTACACCTTC	CASSPKDRVGDGYTF
NA	TRBV27	TRBJ2-5	NA	TGTGCCAGCAGCTACACAGGGACCCTTGAGACCCAGTACTTC	CASSYTGTLETQYF
NA	TRBV2	TRBJ2-3	NA	TGTGCCAGCAGTGTAAGAGGTATTAGCACAGATACGCAGTATTTT	CASSVRGISTDTQYF
NA	TRBV6-1	TRBJ2-5	NA	TGTGCCAGCAGGGGGCAGCAAGAGACCCAGTACTTC	CASRGQQETQYF
NA	TRBV5-4	TRBJ1-2	NA	TGTGCCAGCAGCCCCCTGGGGGGAGCCGGCTATGGCTACACCTTC	CASSPLGGAGYGYTF
NA	TRBV2	TRBJ2-7	TRBD2	TGTGCCAGCGCCGGGACTAGCGGATCTTACTACGAGCAGTACTTC	CASAGTSGSYYEQYF
NA	TRBV5-1	TRBJ1-2	NA	TGCGCCAGCAGCTTTCCAGGGTCTCGAGGCTACACCTTC	CASSFPGSRGYTF
NA	TRBV29-1	TRBJ1-2	NA	TGCAGCGTTGAGTACGGGAACTATGGCTACACCTTC	CSVEYGNYGYTF
NA	TRBV6-6	TRBJ1-4	NA	TGTGCCAGCAGTCCATTCGGGGAAAAACTGTTTTTT	CASSPFGEKLFF
NA	TRBV9	TRBJ2-5	NA	TGTGCCAGCAGCCCGACGTATGGGCCACAAGAGACCCAGTACTTC	CASSPTYGPQETQYF
NA	TRBV7-8	TRBJ2-1	TRBD2	TGTGCCAGCAGCCCTATAACGGGACTAGCGGGAGTCAATGAGCAGTTCTTC	CASSPITGLAGVNEQFF